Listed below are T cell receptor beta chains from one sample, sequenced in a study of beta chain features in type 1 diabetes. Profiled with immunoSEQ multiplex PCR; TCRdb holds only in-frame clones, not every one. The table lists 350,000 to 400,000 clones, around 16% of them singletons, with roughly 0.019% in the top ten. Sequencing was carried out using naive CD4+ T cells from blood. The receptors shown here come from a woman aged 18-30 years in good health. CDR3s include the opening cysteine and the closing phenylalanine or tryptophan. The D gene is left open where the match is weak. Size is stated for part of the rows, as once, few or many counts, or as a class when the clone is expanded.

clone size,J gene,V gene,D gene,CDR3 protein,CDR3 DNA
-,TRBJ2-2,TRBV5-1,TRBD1,CASSTTGGTTGELFF,TGCGCCAGCAGCACGACAGGGGGCACCACCGGGGAGCTGTTTTTT
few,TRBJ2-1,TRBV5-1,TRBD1,CASSPGQGSYNEQFF,TGCGCCAGCAGCCCCGGACAGGGCTCCTACAATGAGCAGTTCTTC
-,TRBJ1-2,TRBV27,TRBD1,CASSRGQGNYGYTF,TGTGCCAGCAGCAGGGGACAGGGGAACTATGGCTACACCTTC
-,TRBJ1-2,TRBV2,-,CASRKGDGYTF,TGTGCCAGCAGAAAGGGGGATGGCTACACCTTC
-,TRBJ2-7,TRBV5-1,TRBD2,CASSSRQGAGGPYEQYF,TGCGCCAGCAGCTCTCGGCAGGGCGCGGGAGGGCCCTACGAGCAGTACTTC
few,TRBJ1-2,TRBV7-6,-,CASSPGGHPNYGYTF,TGTGCCAGCAGCCCTGGGGGACATCCTAACTATGGCTACACCTTC
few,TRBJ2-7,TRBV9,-,CASSIGPPSYEQYF,TGTGCCAGCAGCATAGGGCCCCCCTCCTACGAGCAGTACTTC
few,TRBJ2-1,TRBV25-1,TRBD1,CASSKGTGMLVQFF,TGTGCCAGCAGCAAGGGGACAGGGATGTTGGTGCAGTTCTTC
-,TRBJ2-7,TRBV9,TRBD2,CASSERTSGSYEQYF,TGTGCCAGCAGCGAACGGACTAGCGGGAGCTACGAGCAGTACTTC
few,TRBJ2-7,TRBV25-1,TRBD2,CASSGTSGNRWEQYF,TGTGCCAGCAGTGGGACTAGCGGGAATCGCTGGGAGCAGTACTTC
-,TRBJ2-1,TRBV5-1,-,CASSRTGTSIEQFF,TGCGCCAGCAGCCGAACCGGGACAAGTATTGAGCAGTTCTTC
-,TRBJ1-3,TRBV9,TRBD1,CASSLRQGENTIYF,TGTGCCAGCAGCTTAAGACAGGGAGAAAACACCATATATTTT
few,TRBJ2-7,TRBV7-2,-,CASSLDGQFYEQYF,TGTGCCAGCAGCTTAGATGGACAGTTCTACGAGCAGTACTTC
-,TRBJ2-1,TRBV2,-,CASTGLATVSQFF,TGTGCCAGCACCGGGCTAGCGACGGTCTCACAGTTCTTC
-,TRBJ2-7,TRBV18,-,CASSPPRGDEQYF,TGTGCCAGCTCACCACCCAGGGGGGACGAGCAGTACTTC
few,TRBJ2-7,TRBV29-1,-,CSVTLAKPYEQYF,TGCAGCGTTACTCTAGCGAAACCCTACGAGCAGTACTTC